This entry lists 27 T cell receptor beta chains sequenced from one sample in a study of T cell responses to AZD1222 COVID-19 vaccine. TCRdb's copy holds only in-frame clones and misses some; the assay was immunoSEQ multiplex PCR. The sample contains about 190,000 clones, 85% to 95% of which appear only once. The source was peripheral blood, collected on day 0 of AZD1222 vaccination. The receptors derive from an adult in good health.

The rearrangement uses TRBV19 and TRBJ1-2, with 8 nucleotides matching TRBD1. CDR3 length equals 14 residues. Per the germline V gene, CDR1 is LNHDA and CDR2 is SQIVND (reference sequence). After removal of 4 bases from V and 5 bases from J, the junction contained 6 bases not matched to a gene. The CDR3 reads CASSKGQGPYGYTF. The CDR3 nucleotides are TGTGCCAGTAGTAAAGGACAGGGCCCTTATGGCTACACCTTC.

The rearrangement uses TRBV2 and TRBJ1-4, with D possibly matching TRBD1 (6 bases). The CDR3 covers 14 residues. Germline V CDR1 and CDR2: SNHLY, FYNNEI. Trimming shortened V by 6 bases and J by 1 base, and 9 bases separated the two germline ends. In DNA, the CDR3 is TGTGCCAGCAGGGTACAGGGAACTAATGAAAAACTGTTTTTT. This sequence encodes CASRVQGTNEKLFF.

The table lists this clone with a few counts. The chain joins TRBV5-1 to TRBJ2-7; TRBD2 aligns across 7 bases. Losses at the gene ends were 4 bases for V and 3 bases for J; bases not matched to a gene: 4. From germline, CDR1 is SGHRS and CDR2 YFSETQ. The CDR3 is 13 amino acids. The CDR3 region has the DNA TGCGCCAGCAGCCCAGGGACTAACTACGAGCAGTACTTC. Amino acid sequence: CASSPGTNYEQYF. Supplemented by reference TRBV5-1 and TRBJ2-7, the full variable domain reads KAGVTQTPRYLIKTRGQQVTLSCSPISGHRSVSWYQQTPGQGLQFLFEYFSETQRNKGNFPGRFSGRQFSNSRSEMNVSTLELGDSALYLCASSPGTNYEQYFGPGTRLTVT.

The chain joins TRBV19 to TRBJ2-7; possibly TRBD1 for D (5 bases). V lost 5 bases and J lost 2, with 10 bases in between. From germline, CDR1 is LNHDA and CDR2 SQIVND (reference sequence). The CDR3 runs to 13 residues. The CDR3 is CASSPSRAYEQYF. The DNA of the CDR3 is TGTGCCAGTAGTCCTTCCAGGGCCTACGAGCAGTACTTC.

The CDR3 loop is CASGLSGHLEAFF. The CDR3 bases are TGTGCTAGTGGCCTGAGTGGACACCTTGAAGCTTTCTTT. The chain carries TRBV12-5 and TRBJ1-1, with D tentatively TRBD1 (5 bases). V lost 6 bases, J lost 7 bases, and 15 bases lay in between. The CDR3 runs to 13 residues. From germline, CDR1 is LGHNT and CDR2 FRNRAP.

The chain employs TRBV19 and TRBJ1-2; 7 bases map to TRBD1. The CDR3 is made up of 14 amino acids. Germline V gene data show CDR1 as LNHDA and CDR2 as SQIVND (reference sequence). Unmatched junction bases numbered 14, after V lost 10 bases and J lost 6 bases. CDR3 DNA sequence: TGTGCCACTCTACGACAGGGTAGTACTCATGGCTACACCTTC. This encodes CATLRQGSTHGYTF.

The chain links TRBV2 to TRBJ1-5, with TRBD1 as a possible D gene (5 bases). Germline V gives CDR1 SNHLY, CDR2 FYNNEI. Deletions cut 6 bases from V and 0 bases from J, with 12 bases between. CDR3 length: 15 residues. CDR3 protein: CASRVQEDSNQPQHF. The CDR3, as DNA: TGTGCCAGCAGGGTACAGGAAGATAGCAATCAGCCCCAGCATTTT.

The rearrangement links TRBV5-4 to TRBJ2-5; a possible D gene is TRBD1 (6 bases). Trimming left V 4 bases short and J 5 bases short, with 18 bases between. CDR3 size: 15 residues. Germline CDR1 SGHNT, CDR2 YYREEE (reference sequence). Here the CDR3 DNA reads TGTGCCAGCAGCCGTAGGGAGTGGGGGCAGGAGACCCAGTACTTC. Its protein product is CASSRREWGQETQYF.

The chain couples TRBV2 to TRBJ1-2, with D possibly being TRBD1 (5 bases). V shed 2 bases and J shed 1 base, with 8 bases lying between them. The CDR3 has 14 amino acids. Germline CDR1 is SNHLY and CDR2 is FYNNEI. CDR3 bases: TGTGCCAGCAGTGAACAGGGCCGTAACTATGGCTACACCTTC. Translating gives CASSEQGRNYGYTF.

This sequence joins TRBV7-2 and TRBJ2-1; weak D call: TRBD2 (6 bases). Trimming removed 5 bases at V and 10 bases at J, with 24 bases between. This CDR3 is built from 16 residues. In germline, CDR1 is SGHTA, CDR2 FQGNSA. For the CDR3, the DNA is TGTGCCAGCAGCCCAACGGAACCAGTGCGGGGTATAGAGCAGTTCTTC. Translating gives CASSPTEPVRGIEQFF.

This chain connects TRBV6-4 to TRBJ1-3, with D hard to call. Trimming removed 10 bases from V and 4 bases from J, with 11 bases in between. Germline values: CDR1 MRHNA, CDR2 SNTAGT. The CDR3 sequence is 12 residues long. The CDR3 protein is CATGPLGNTIYF. CDR3 sequence (DNA): TGTGCCACCGGACCCTTAGGAAACACCATATATTTT.

The V gene is TRBV6-5, the J gene TRBJ2-5; 7 bases align to TRBD2. This CDR3 region has 14 residues. J was trimmed by 5 bases and V by 4 bases; bases with no gene match: 7. Looked up from germline, CDR1 is MNHEY and CDR2 is SVGAGI. The CDR3 DNA is TGTGCCAGCAGTTCCGGACTAGTCCGGGAGACCCAGTACTTC. As protein: CASSSGLVRETQYF.

The chain joins TRBV7-6 to TRBJ2-5; 7 bases line up with TRBD1. V dropped 6 bases and J dropped 5; count of bases not matched to a gene: 9. Germline CDR1 is SGHVS and CDR2 is FNYEAQ. The CDR3 loop spans 14 amino acids. CDR3 bases: TGTGCCAGCAGTAATAGCAGGGGGTGGGAGACCCAGTACTTC. Translating it yields CASSNSRGWETQYF. The variable domain in full, completed from reference TRBV7-6 and TRBJ2-5, reads GAGVSQSPRYKVTKRGQDVALRCDPISGHVSLYWYRQALGQGPEFLTYFNYEAQQDKSGLPNDRFSAERPEGSISTLTIQRTEQRDSAMYRCASSNSRGWETQYFGPGTRLLVL.

The chain uses TRBV10-3 and TRBJ2-2, with 7 bases aligning to TRBD2. V shed 2 bases and J 4 bases; nucleotides not matched to a gene: 13. The CDR3 covers 18 residues. Germline V gene data show CDR1 as ENHRY and CDR2 as SYGVKD. The CDR3 region is CAISEREVASSLTGELFF. In nucleotides, the CDR3 is TGTGCCATCAGTGAGCGGGAGGTTGCTTCTTCGCTCACCGGGGAGCTGTTTTTT.

The rearrangement links TRBV30 to TRBJ1-5; no reliable D call. The CDR3 has 13 amino acids. The germline V gene has CDR1 GTSNPN and CDR2 SVGIG (reference sequence). V was pared by 0 bases and J by 4 bases, with 7 bases between. DNA of the CDR3: TGTGCCTGGAGTGTGGGTGCGAATCAGCCCCAGCATTTT. Translated, it gives CAWSVGANQPQHF.

CDR3 DNA sequence: TGTGCCAGCAATGCAGGACTTACCTACGAGCAGTACTTC. Its translation is CASNAGLTYEQYF. V and J are TRBV2 and TRBJ2-7; the D gene is possibly TRBD2 (5 bases). The CDR3 spans 13 residues. V was pared by 7 bases and J by 2 bases, with 12 bases between. The germline V gene has CDR1 SNHLY and CDR2 FYNNEI. Combining the CDR3 with reference TRBV2 and TRBJ2-7 gives the whole variable domain EPEVTQTPSHQVTQMGQEVILRCVPISNHLYFYWYRQILGQKVEFLVSFYNNEISEKSEIFDDQFSVERPDGSNFTLKIRSTKLEDSAMYFCASNAGLTYEQYFGPGTRLTVT.

The chain employs TRBV6-2 or TRBV6-3 and TRBJ1-5; D unclear. Trimming cost V 6 bases and J 0 bases, with 9 bases left between them. This CDR3 is built from 14 residues. Per the germline V gene, CDR1 is MNHEY and CDR2 is SVGEGT. The CDR3 is CASSPYTSNQPQHF. CDR3 coding DNA: TGTGCCAGCAGCCCCTACACTAGCAATCAGCCCCAGCATTTT.

CDR3 protein: CASSLALLAGGTDTQYF. CDR3 nucleotides: TGTGCCAGCAGCTTAGCGCTTCTAGCGGGGGGTACAGATACGCAGTATTTT. The chain employs TRBV7-9 and TRBJ2-3, with TRBD2 identical over 11 bases. This CDR3 contains 17 residues. The germline V gene has CDR1 SEHNR and CDR2 FQNEAQ (reference sequence). J gave up 3 bases and V 0 bases, and 5 bases lay outside the gene matches.

V and J are TRBV14 and TRBJ2-1; 11 nucleotides agree with TRBD2. The CDR3 has 18 amino acids. Trimming cost V 4 bases and J 6 bases; bases outside gene matches: 14. Germline CDR1 and CDR2: SGHDN and FVKESK. CDR3 DNA sequence: TGTGCCAGCAGCCCGCTATCCCATAGCGGGGGGGGCGTCAATGAGCAGTTCTTC. Translating it yields CASSPLSHSGGGVNEQFF.

This chain uses TRBV6-6 with TRBJ1-3, with TRBD1 identical over 10 bases. The V and J ends lost 4 bases and 1 base, in that order; junction bases with no gene match: 4. The CDR3 loop spans 16 amino acids. Looked up from germline, CDR1 is MNHNY and CDR2 is SVGAGI (reference sequence). This CDR3 reads CASSLAGQGSGNTIYF. The CDR3 region has the DNA TGTGCCAGCAGTTTGGCGGGACAGGGGTCTGGAAACACCATATATTTT.

This chain connects TRBV3-1 (or the pseudogene TRBV3-2) to TRBJ1-3, with D hard to call. Germline lookup yields CDR1 LGHDT and CDR2 YNNKEL (reference sequence). The CDR3 loop spans 17 amino acids. Trimming cost V 0 bases and J 1 base, with 13 bases left between them. The CDR3 DNA reads as TGTGCCAGCAGCCAAGATACGGGGAGGGAGTCTGGAAACACCATATATTTT. It translates to CASSQDTGRESGNTIYF.

The rearrangement uses TRBV5-1 and TRBJ2-7; D may be TRBD2 (6 bases). CDR3 length: 15 amino acids. CDR1 is SGHRS and CDR2 is YFSETQ in the germline V gene. Trimming removed 4 bases from V and 3 bases from J, with 17 bases in between. Written as DNA, the CDR3 is TGCGCCAGCAGCGCGGGACTCCTTGGGTTCTACGAGCAGTACTTC. The encoded protein is CASSAGLLGFYEQYF.

V and J are TRBV2 and TRBJ2-1; D gene ambiguous. The germline CDR1 and CDR2 sequences are SNHLY and FYNNEI. The V end lost 7 bases, the J end lost 4 bases, and 11 bases lay between the germline ends. This CDR3 is built from 13 residues. The CDR3 reads CASKSTVYNEQFF. The DNA of the CDR3 is TGTGCCAGCAAGTCGACGGTTTACAATGAGCAGTTCTTC.

V gene TRBV12-3 or TRBV12-4 combines with J gene TRBJ1-1, with D perhaps matching TRBD1 (5 bases). The CDR3 consists of 13 residues. Trimming left V 3 bases short and J 6 bases short, with 11 bases between. The CDR3 DNA reads as TGTGCCAGCAGTTTTAAAGGGACGGCTGAAGCTTTCTTT. Translated: CASSFKGTAEAFF.

The chain has TRBV5-4 and TRBJ2-5, with 10 nucleotides matching TRBD2. With V trimmed by 10 bases and J by 4 bases, 13 bases remained unmatched. The CDR3 is made up of 15 amino acids. Germline CDR1 reads SGHNT; CDR2 reads YYREEE (reference sequence). The CDR3 region has the DNA TGTGCCGCCCTGAGAGCGGGGGGGCCTGTAGAGACCCAGTACTTC. Amino acids: CAALRAGGPVETQYF.

This chain joins TRBV7-9 and TRBJ2-3; 8 bases agree with TRBD2. V shed 4 bases, J shed 2 bases, and the junction held 8 bases outside the gene matches. Per germline, CDR1 SEHNR and CDR2 FQNEAQ (reference sequence). The CDR3 runs to 16 residues. DNA of the CDR3: TGTGCCAGCAGCTCCACCTCGCGGGGGGACACAGATACGCAGTATTTT. This codes for CASSSTSRGDTDTQYF.

This chain connects TRBV12-3 or TRBV12-4 to TRBJ1-1; TRBD1 matches at 7 bases. V lost 6 bases and J lost 8; bases outside the gene matches: 9. The CDR3 has 13 amino acids. This CDR3 is CASSPNGDREAFF. The CDR3 DNA follows: TGTGCCAGCAGCCCAAATGGGGACAGAGAAGCTTTCTTT.